These T cell receptor beta chains were read from a single sample in a study of siplizumab effects on memory and regulatory T cells. Sequenced by immunoSEQ multiplex PCR; TCRdb stores in-frame clones only, minus some. The sample lists 85,000 to 130,000 clones, about 93% occurring once. Input material: Tregs sorted from blood. The receptor set was obtained from a human donor in good health. The CDR3 runs from the conserved cysteine through the conserved F or W. A D gene is named only where the DNA matches it firmly. Where a row states a size, it is once, few, many or the class of an expanded clone; other rows omit it.

clone size: once
J gene: TRBJ2-5
D gene: TRBD2
V gene: TRBV5-1
CDR3 protein: CASSLVPSGNSRETQYF
CDR3 DNA: TGCGCCAGCAGCTTGGTTCCTAGCGGGAACTCTCGGGAGACCCAGTACTTC

clone size: NA
J gene: TRBJ2-1
D gene: TRBD1
V gene: TRBV6-5
CDR3 protein: CASRRTGSSYNEQFF
CDR3 DNA: TGTGCCAGCAGACGGACAGGGAGCTCCTACAATGAGCAGTTCTTC

clone size: NA
J gene: TRBJ2-3
D gene: TRBD2
V gene: TRBV7-9
CDR3 protein: CASSLLSSGNTDTQYF
CDR3 DNA: TGTGCCAGCAGCTTATTGTCTAGCGGGAACACAGATACGCAGTATTTT

clone size: NA
J gene: TRBJ2-1
D gene: TRBD2
V gene: TRBV29-1
CDR3 protein: CSGLAASSYNEQFF
CDR3 DNA: TGCAGCGGACTAGCGGCCAGCTCCTACAATGAGCAGTTCTTC

clone size: NA
J gene: TRBJ2-3
D gene: NA
V gene: TRBV5-1
CDR3 protein: CASSLWSPRTDTQYF
CDR3 DNA: TGCGCCAGCAGCTTGTGGAGTCCTCGCACAGATACGCAGTATTTT

clone size: NA
J gene: TRBJ2-5
D gene: NA
V gene: TRBV7-9
CDR3 protein: CASSRQGGGETQYF
CDR3 DNA: TGTGCCAGCAGCCGACAGGGCGGGGGAGAGACCCAGTACTTC

clone size: NA
J gene: TRBJ2-3
D gene: NA
V gene: TRBV14
CDR3 protein: CASSPGLIQDTQYF
CDR3 DNA: TGTGCCAGCAGCCCTGGACTAATCCAGGATACGCAGTATTTT

clone size: medium-sized
J gene: TRBJ2-5
D gene: TRBD1
V gene: TRBV13
CDR3 protein: CASSPSAGDRGQTQYF
CDR3 DNA: TGTGCCAGCAGCCCTTCGGCAGGGGACAGGGGGCAGACCCAGTACTTC

clone size: NA
J gene: TRBJ2-2
D gene: NA
V gene: TRBV21-1
CDR3 protein: CATPQGAAGELFF
CDR3 DNA: TGTGCCACCCCCCAGGGGGCGGCCGGGGAGCTGTTTTTT

clone size: NA
J gene: TRBJ2-1
D gene: TRBD2
V gene: TRBV5-1
CDR3 protein: CASNGLAGEDEQFF
CDR3 DNA: TGCGCCAGCAACGGACTAGCGGGAGAGGATGAGCAGTTCTTC

clone size: NA
J gene: TRBJ2-3
D gene: NA
V gene: TRBV4-2
CDR3 protein: CASSQVGGPTDTQYF
CDR3 DNA: TGTGCCAGCAGCCAAGTCGGGGGGCCCACAGATACGCAGTATTTT

clone size: once
J gene: TRBJ2-1
D gene: TRBD2
V gene: TRBV28
CDR3 protein: CASAGAGGLINEQFF
CDR3 DNA: TGTGCCAGCGCCGGGGCGGGAGGGTTAATCAATGAGCAGTTCTTC

clone size: NA
J gene: TRBJ1-4
D gene: TRBD1
V gene: TRBV2
CDR3 protein: CASSGGQAYGNEKLFF
CDR3 DNA: TGTGCCAGCAGTGGGGGACAGGCCTACGGTAATGAAAAACTGTTTTTT

clone size: NA
J gene: TRBJ2-1
D gene: TRBD1
V gene: TRBV14
CDR3 protein: CASSQDRGGSDVLRGLNEQFF
CDR3 DNA: TGTGCCAGCAGCCAAGATCGAGGGGGTAGTGATGTCCTTAGGGGGCTCAATGAGCAGTTCTTC

clone size: NA
J gene: TRBJ2-2
D gene: TRBD2
V gene: TRBV5-4
CDR3 protein: CASSFGLAGAVGELFF
CDR3 DNA: TGTGCCAGCAGCTTCGGACTAGCGGGAGCGGTCGGGGAGCTGTTTTTT

clone size: NA
J gene: TRBJ2-7
D gene: NA
V gene: TRBV25-1
CDR3 protein: CASSGARGGREQYF
CDR3 DNA: TGTGCCAGCAGTGGCGCAAGGGGGGGGAGAGAGCAGTACTTC

clone size: NA
J gene: TRBJ2-7
D gene: TRBD1
V gene: TRBV4-2
CDR3 protein: CASSHPGQFNSYEQYF
CDR3 DNA: TGTGCCAGCAGCCACCCGGGACAGTTTAACTCCTACGAGCAGTACTTC

clone size: NA
J gene: TRBJ2-6
D gene: TRBD1
V gene: TRBV28
CDR3 protein: CASNPLGTGDRSGANVLTF
CDR3 DNA: TGTGCCAGCAATCCTCTGGGGACAGGAGACCGCTCTGGGGCCAACGTCCTGACTTTC

clone size: NA
J gene: TRBJ2-1
D gene: NA
V gene: TRBV4-1
CDR3 protein: CASSQDSVVRAEQFF
CDR3 DNA: TGCGCCAGCAGCCAAGATTCAGTAGTTAGAGCCGAGCAGTTCTTC

clone size: NA
J gene: TRBJ2-2
D gene: TRBD2
V gene: TRBV5-4
CDR3 protein: CASSQEGLAGANTGELFF
CDR3 DNA: TGTGCCAGCAGCCAAGAGGGACTAGCGGGCGCCAACACCGGGGAGCTGTTTTTT

clone size: once
J gene: TRBJ2-3
D gene: NA
V gene: TRBV5-4
CDR3 protein: CASSLDPSTDTQYF
CDR3 DNA: TGTGCCAGCAGCTTGGACCCCTCCACAGATACGCAGTATTTT

clone size: once
J gene: TRBJ1-2
D gene: NA
V gene: TRBV2
CDR3 protein: CASSEREHYGYTF
CDR3 DNA: TGTGCCAGCAGTGAACGGGAGCACTATGGCTACACCTTC

clone size: NA
J gene: TRBJ2-1
D gene: TRBD2
V gene: TRBV5-6
CDR3 protein: CASSHPSGRGVSNEQFF
CDR3 DNA: TGTGCCAGCAGTCACCCTAGCGGGAGAGGTGTGAGCAATGAGCAGTTCTTC

clone size: NA
J gene: TRBJ1-3
D gene: NA
V gene: TRBV6-5
CDR3 protein: CASSYSAVANTIYF
CDR3 DNA: TGTGCCAGCAGTTACTCGGCAGTCGCAAACACCATATATTTT

clone size: NA
J gene: TRBJ1-1
D gene: NA
V gene: TRBV28
CDR3 protein: CASGLGGSTEAFF
CDR3 DNA: TGTGCCAGCGGCCTAGGGGGGAGCACTGAAGCTTTCTTT

clone size: NA
J gene: TRBJ1-1
D gene: NA
V gene: TRBV5-1
CDR3 protein: CASSLVFLGQGQKTNTEAFF
CDR3 DNA: TGCGCCAGCAGCTTGGTTTTTTTAGGGCAGGGACAAAAGACGAACACTGAAGCTTTCTTT

clone size: few
J gene: TRBJ2-7
D gene: NA
V gene: TRBV18
CDR3 protein: CASSTSSGVTYEQYF
CDR3 DNA: TGTGCCAGCTCAACATCCTCCGGGGTTACCTACGAGCAGTACTTC

clone size: once
J gene: TRBJ2-7
D gene: TRBD2
V gene: TRBV6-1
CDR3 protein: CASSEARRRGTYEQYF
CDR3 DNA: TGTGCCAGCAGTGAAGCCCGACGGCGGGGGACCTACGAGCAGTACTTC

clone size: NA
J gene: TRBJ2-6
D gene: TRBD2
V gene: TRBV5-4
CDR3 protein: CASSPGASGRAGANVLTF
CDR3 DNA: TGTGCCAGCAGCCCGGGGGCTAGCGGGAGAGCTGGGGCCAACGTCCTGACTTTC

clone size: NA
J gene: TRBJ1-1
D gene: NA
V gene: TRBV7-3
CDR3 protein: CASSLQGYTEAFF
CDR3 DNA: TGTGCCAGCAGCCTGCAGGGTTACACTGAAGCTTTCTTT

clone size: NA
J gene: TRBJ1-5
D gene: TRBD1
V gene: TRBV19
CDR3 protein: CASHRGLDQPQHF
CDR3 DNA: TGTGCCAGCCACAGGGGGCTGGATCAGCCCCAGCATTTT

clone size: NA
J gene: TRBJ2-5
D gene: NA
V gene: TRBV12-5
CDR3 protein: CASGPGGQQGAAGVRVETQYF
CDR3 DNA: TGTGCTAGTGGCCCTGGAGGCCAACAGGGTGCGGCGGGAGTACGGGTAGAGACCCAGTACTTC

clone size: NA
J gene: TRBJ1-4
D gene: TRBD1
V gene: TRBV30
CDR3 protein: CAWRGQGAEKLFF
CDR3 DNA: TGTGCCTGGAGAGGACAGGGTGCTGAAAAACTGTTTTTT

clone size: NA
J gene: TRBJ2-1
D gene: TRBD2
V gene: TRBV27
CDR3 protein: CASSPSKTSGQNEQFF
CDR3 DNA: TGTGCCAGCAGCCCGAGTAAGACTAGCGGTCAGAATGAGCAGTTCTTC

clone size: NA
J gene: TRBJ1-1
D gene: NA
V gene: TRBV19
CDR3 protein: CASSRTAVNTEAFF
CDR3 DNA: TGTGCCAGTAGCCGGACAGCTGTGAACACTGAAGCTTTCTTT

clone size: NA
J gene: TRBJ2-7
D gene: TRBD1
V gene: TRBV18
CDR3 protein: CAGSPGQGLEQYF
CDR3 DNA: TGTGCCGGGTCCCCGGGACAGGGTCTCGAGCAGTACTTC

clone size: once
J gene: TRBJ2-1
D gene: NA
V gene: TRBV4-1
CDR3 protein: CASSQYRGLSYNEQFF
CDR3 DNA: TGCGCCAGCAGCCAATATCGGGGCCTTTCCTACAATGAGCAGTTCTTC

clone size: NA
J gene: TRBJ2-3
D gene: TRBD2
V gene: TRBV7-6
CDR3 protein: CASSLGGRVTDTQYF
CDR3 DNA: TGTGCCAGCAGCTTAGGCGGGAGGGTCACAGATACGCAGTATTTT

clone size: NA
J gene: TRBJ1-1
D gene: NA
V gene: TRBV19
CDR3 protein: CASSKGGPPRGTEAFF
CDR3 DNA: TGTGCCAGTAGTAAAGGAGGACCACCCAGGGGCACTGAAGCTTTCTTT

clone size: NA
J gene: TRBJ1-1
D gene: NA
V gene: TRBV15
CDR3 protein: CATSRGFSTPWENTEAFF
CDR3 DNA: TGTGCCACCAGCAGAGGCTTTAGTACACCCTGGGAGAACACTGAAGCTTTCTTT

clone size: NA
J gene: TRBJ2-3
D gene: TRBD2
V gene: TRBV5-6
CDR3 protein: CASSQWTSGDTDTQYF
CDR3 DNA: TGTGCCAGCAGCCAATGGACTAGCGGGGACACAGATACGCAGTATTTT

clone size: NA
J gene: TRBJ2-3
D gene: NA
V gene: TRBV6-5
CDR3 protein: CASTRVPGADTQYF
CDR3 DNA: TGTGCCAGCACCCGGGTCCCGGGCGCAGATACGCAGTATTTT

clone size: NA
J gene: TRBJ2-3
D gene: NA
V gene: TRBV28
CDR3 protein: CASSSSRDTHTDTQYF
CDR3 DNA: TGTGCCAGCAGTTCAAGCCGGGACACACACACAGATACGCAGTATTTT

clone size: NA
J gene: TRBJ1-3
D gene: NA
V gene: TRBV6-5
CDR3 protein: CASSWGNTIYF
CDR3 DNA: TGTGCCAGCAGTTGGGGAAACACCATATATTTT

clone size: NA
J gene: TRBJ2-5
D gene: TRBD1
V gene: TRBV11-1
CDR3 protein: CASSLRTGRGNQYF
CDR3 DNA: TGTGCCAGCAGCTTGCGGACAGGCCGAGGCAATCAGTACTTC

clone size: NA
J gene: TRBJ1-2
D gene: NA
V gene: TRBV7-9
CDR3 protein: CASSLAEGLLGGYTF
CDR3 DNA: TGTGCCAGCAGCTTAGCGGAGGGATTGTTAGGTGGCTACACCTTC

clone size: few
J gene: TRBJ1-2
D gene: NA
V gene: TRBV11-2
CDR3 protein: CASSIDSYGYTF
CDR3 DNA: TGTGCCAGCAGCATAGACTCCTATGGCTACACCTTC

clone size: NA
J gene: TRBJ2-7
D gene: NA
V gene: TRBV5-1
CDR3 protein: CASSLAARDEQYF
CDR3 DNA: TGCGCCAGCAGCCTGGCAGCACGGGACGAGCAGTACTTC

clone size: NA
J gene: TRBJ1-2
D gene: NA
V gene: TRBV11-2
CDR3 protein: CASTSYVGGGLLGYTF
CDR3 DNA: TGTGCCAGCACCTCGTACGTCGGGGGCGGGCTTTTGGGCTACACCTTC

clone size: NA
J gene: TRBJ2-2
D gene: NA
V gene: TRBV18
CDR3 protein: CASSPSGSNTGELFF
CDR3 DNA: TGTGCCAGCTCACCGTCCGGGAGTAACACCGGGGAGCTGTTTTTT